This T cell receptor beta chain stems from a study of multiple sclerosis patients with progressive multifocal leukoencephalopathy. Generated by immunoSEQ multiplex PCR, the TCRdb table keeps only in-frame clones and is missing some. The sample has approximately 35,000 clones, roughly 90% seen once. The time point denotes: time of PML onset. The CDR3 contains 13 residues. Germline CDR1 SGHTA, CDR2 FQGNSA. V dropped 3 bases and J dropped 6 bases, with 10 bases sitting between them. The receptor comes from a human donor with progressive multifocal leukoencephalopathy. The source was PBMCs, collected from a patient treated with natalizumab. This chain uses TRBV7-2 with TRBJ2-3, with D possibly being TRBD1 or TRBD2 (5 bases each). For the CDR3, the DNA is TGTGCCAGCAGCTTTGAGGGGTGGGATACGCAGTATTTT. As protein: CASSFEGWDTQYF.